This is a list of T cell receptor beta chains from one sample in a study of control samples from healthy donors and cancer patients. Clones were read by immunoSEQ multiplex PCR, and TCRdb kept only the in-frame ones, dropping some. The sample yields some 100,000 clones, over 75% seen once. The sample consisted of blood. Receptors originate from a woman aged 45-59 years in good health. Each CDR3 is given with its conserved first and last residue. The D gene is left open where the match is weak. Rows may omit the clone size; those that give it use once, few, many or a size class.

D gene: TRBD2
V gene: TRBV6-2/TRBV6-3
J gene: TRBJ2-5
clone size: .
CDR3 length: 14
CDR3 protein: CASSFSGRSETQYF
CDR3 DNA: TGTGCCAGCAGCTTTAGCGGGAGGTCGGAGACCCAGTACTTC

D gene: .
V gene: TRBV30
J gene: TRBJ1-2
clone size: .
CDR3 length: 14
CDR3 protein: CAWRGKRISYGYTF
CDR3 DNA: TGTGCCTGGCGGGGGAAGAGGATCAGCTATGGCTACACCTTC

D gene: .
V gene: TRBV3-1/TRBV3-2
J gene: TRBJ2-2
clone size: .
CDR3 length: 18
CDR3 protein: CASSQPREGASNTGELFF
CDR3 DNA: TGTGCCAGCAGCCAACCCAGGGAAGGGGCCTCGAACACCGGGGAGCTGTTTTTT

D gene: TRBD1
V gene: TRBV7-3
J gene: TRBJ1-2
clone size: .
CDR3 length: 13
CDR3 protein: CASSLDREHGYTF
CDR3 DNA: TGTGCCAGCAGCCTTGACAGGGAACATGGCTACACCTTC

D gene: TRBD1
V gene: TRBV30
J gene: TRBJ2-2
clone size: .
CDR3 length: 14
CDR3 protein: CARGGQGASGELFF
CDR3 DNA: TGTGCCCGGGGGGGACAGGGGGCCTCTGGGGAGCTGTTTTTT

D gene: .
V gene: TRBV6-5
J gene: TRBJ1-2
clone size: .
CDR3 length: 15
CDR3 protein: CASSPGLQPFYGYTF
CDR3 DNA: TGTGCCAGCAGCCCAGGACTGCAACCGTTCTATGGCTACACCTTC

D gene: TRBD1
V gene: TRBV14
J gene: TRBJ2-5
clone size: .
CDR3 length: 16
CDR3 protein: CASSQDEGALGETQYF
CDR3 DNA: TGTGCCAGCAGCCAAGACGAGGGGGCTCTGGGAGAGACCCAGTACTTC

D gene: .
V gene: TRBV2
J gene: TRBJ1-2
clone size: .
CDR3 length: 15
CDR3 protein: CASSRRSDSREGYTF
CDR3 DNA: TGTGCCAGCAGCCGAAGGAGTGACAGCCGGGAGGGCTACACCTTC

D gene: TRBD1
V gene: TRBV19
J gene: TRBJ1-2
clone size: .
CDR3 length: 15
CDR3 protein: CASSIRTGGNYGYTF
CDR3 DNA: TGTGCCAGTAGTATAAGGACAGGGGGAAACTATGGCTACACCTTC

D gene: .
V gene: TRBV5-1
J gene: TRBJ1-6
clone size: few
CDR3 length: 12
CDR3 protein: CASSLGGSPLHF
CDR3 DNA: TGCGCCAGCAGCTTGGGGGGTTCACCCCTCCACTTT

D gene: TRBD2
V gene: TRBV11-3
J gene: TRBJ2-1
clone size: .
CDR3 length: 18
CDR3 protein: CASSRTSGTQTPYNEQFF
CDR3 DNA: TGTGCCAGCAGCAGGACTAGCGGGACACAAACGCCTTACAATGAGCAGTTCTTC

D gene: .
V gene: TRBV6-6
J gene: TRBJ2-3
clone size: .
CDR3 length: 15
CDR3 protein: CAIGRGLPDPDTQYF
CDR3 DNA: TGTGCCATTGGCCGGGGTCTCCCAGACCCAGATACGCAGTATTTT

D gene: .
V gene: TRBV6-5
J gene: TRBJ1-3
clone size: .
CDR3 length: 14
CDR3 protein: CASRYSGSGNTIYF
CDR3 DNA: TGTGCCAGCAGGTACAGTGGCTCTGGAAACACCATATATTTT

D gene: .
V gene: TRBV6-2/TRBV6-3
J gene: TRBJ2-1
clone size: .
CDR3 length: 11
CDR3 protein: CASSNYNEQFF
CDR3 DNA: TGTGCCAGCAGTAACTACAATGAGCAGTTCTTC

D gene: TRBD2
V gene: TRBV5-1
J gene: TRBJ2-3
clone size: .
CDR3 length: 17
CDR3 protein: CASSFPSGGVWPDTQYF
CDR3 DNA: TGCGCCAGCAGCTTCCCTAGCGGGGGGGTATGGCCAGATACGCAGTATTTT

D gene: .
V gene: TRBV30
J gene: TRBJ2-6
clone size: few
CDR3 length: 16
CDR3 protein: CAWNVAEKAGANVLTF
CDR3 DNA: TGTGCCTGGAATGTGGCGGAGAAGGCTGGGGCCAACGTCCTGACTTTC

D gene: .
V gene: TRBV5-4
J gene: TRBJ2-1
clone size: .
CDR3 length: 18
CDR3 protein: CASRFLTPRVAPNNEQFF
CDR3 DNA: TGTGCCAGCAGATTCCTAACCCCCCGGGTCGCGCCGAACAATGAGCAGTTCTTC

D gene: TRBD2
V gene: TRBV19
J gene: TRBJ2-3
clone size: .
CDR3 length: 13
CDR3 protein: CASGRGGTDTQYF
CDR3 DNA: TGTGCCAGTGGGAGGGGTGGCACAGATACGCAGTATTTT

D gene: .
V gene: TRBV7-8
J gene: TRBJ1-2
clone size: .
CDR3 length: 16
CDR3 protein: CASSLRAGASNYGYTF
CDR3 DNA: TGTGCCAGCAGCTTGAGGGCAGGGGCAAGTAACTATGGCTACACCTTC

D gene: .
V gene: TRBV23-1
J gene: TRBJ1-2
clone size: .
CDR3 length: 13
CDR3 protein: CASTPSGRVGYTF
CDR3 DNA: TGCGCCAGCACCCCGTCAGGCCGCGTCGGCTACACCTTC

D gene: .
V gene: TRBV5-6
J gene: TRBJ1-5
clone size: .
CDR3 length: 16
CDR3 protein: CASSLGTVGPNQPQHF
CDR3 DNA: TGTGCCAGCAGCTTGGGGACAGTAGGCCCGAATCAGCCCCAGCATTTT

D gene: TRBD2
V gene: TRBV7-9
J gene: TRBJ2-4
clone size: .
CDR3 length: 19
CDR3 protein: CASSSYGSGVWEAKNIQYF
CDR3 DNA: TGTGCCAGCAGCTCTTACGGTAGCGGGGTATGGGAGGCCAAAAACATTCAGTACTTC

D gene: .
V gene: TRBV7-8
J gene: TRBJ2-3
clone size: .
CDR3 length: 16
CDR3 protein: CASSAGTQVLTDTQYF
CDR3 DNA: TGTGCCAGCAGCGCCGGGACTCAGGTCCTCACAGATACGCAGTATTTT

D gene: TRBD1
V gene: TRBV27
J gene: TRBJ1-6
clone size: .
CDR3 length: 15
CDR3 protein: CASSLPTGSNSPLHF
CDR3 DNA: TGTGCCAGCAGTCTCCCGACAGGGTCGAATTCACCCCTCCACTTT

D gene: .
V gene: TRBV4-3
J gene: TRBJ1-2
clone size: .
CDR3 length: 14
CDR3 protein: CASSRTTGKGGYTF
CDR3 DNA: TGCGCCAGCAGCCGAACAACAGGGAAGGGTGGCTACACCTTC

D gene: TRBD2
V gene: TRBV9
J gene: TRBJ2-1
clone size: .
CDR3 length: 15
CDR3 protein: CASSVESGGVGEQFF
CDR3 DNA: TGTGCCAGCAGCGTAGAAAGCGGGGGGGTCGGTGAGCAGTTCTTC

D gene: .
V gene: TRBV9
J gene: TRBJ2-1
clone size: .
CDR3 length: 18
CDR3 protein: CASSVEWAGGSSYNEQFF
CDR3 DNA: TGTGCCAGCAGCGTAGAGTGGGCAGGAGGGAGCTCCTACAATGAGCAGTTCTTC

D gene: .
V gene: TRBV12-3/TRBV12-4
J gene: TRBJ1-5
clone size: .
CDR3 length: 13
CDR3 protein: CASTRESNQPQHF
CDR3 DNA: TGTGCCAGCACTAGGGAAAGCAATCAGCCCCAGCATTTT

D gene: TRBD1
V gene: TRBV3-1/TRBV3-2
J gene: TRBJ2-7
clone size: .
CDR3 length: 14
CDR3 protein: CASSQGTGFREQYF
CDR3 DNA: TGTGCCAGCAGCCAGGGGACAGGGTTTCGCGAGCAGTACTTC

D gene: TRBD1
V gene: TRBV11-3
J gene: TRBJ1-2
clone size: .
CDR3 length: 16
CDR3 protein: CASSLTHGTGAYGYTF
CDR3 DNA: TGTGCCAGCAGCCTGACCCACGGGACAGGGGCCTATGGCTACACCTTC

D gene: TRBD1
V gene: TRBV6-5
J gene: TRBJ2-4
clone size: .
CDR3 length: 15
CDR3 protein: CASRNRDRGGNIQYF
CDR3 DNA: TGTGCCAGCAGAAACCGGGACAGGGGTGGAAACATTCAGTACTTC

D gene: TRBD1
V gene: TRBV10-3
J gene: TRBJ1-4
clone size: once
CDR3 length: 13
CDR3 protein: CATQGQVEEKLFF
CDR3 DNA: TGTGCCACGCAGGGACAGGTTGAAGAAAAACTGTTTTTT

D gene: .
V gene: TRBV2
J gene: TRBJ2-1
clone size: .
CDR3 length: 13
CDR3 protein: CASTGQSYNEQFF
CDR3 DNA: TGTGCCAGCACTGGACAGTCGTACAATGAGCAGTTCTTC

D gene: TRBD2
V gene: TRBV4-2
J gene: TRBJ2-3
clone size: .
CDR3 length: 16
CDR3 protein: CASSQEMSGGADTQYF
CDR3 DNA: TGTGCCAGCAGCCAAGAGATGAGCGGGGGGGCAGATACGCAGTATTTT

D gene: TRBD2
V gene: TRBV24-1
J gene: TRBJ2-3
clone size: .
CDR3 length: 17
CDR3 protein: CATSDKTSGRETDTQYF
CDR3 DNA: TGTGCCACCAGTGACAAAACTAGCGGGAGAGAGACAGATACGCAGTATTTT

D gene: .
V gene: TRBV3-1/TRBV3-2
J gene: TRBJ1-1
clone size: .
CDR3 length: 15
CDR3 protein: CASSQGIRGSTEAFF
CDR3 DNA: TGTGCCAGCAGCCAAGGAATCAGGGGTTCCACTGAAGCTTTCTTT

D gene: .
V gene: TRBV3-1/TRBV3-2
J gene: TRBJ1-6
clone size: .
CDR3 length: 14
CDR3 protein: CASSRQPIYSPLHF
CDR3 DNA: TGTGCCAGCAGCCGACAGCCAATCTATTCACCCCTCCACTTT

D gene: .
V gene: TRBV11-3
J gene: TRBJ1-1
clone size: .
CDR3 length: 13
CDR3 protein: CASSRGQNTEAFF
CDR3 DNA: TGTGCCAGCAGCCGGGGGCAGAACACTGAAGCTTTCTTT

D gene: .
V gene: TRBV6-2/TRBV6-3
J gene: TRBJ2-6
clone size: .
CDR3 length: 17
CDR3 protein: CASSTGQMSSGANVLTF
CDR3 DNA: TGTGCCAGCAGCACTGGACAGATGAGCTCTGGGGCCAACGTCCTGACTTTC

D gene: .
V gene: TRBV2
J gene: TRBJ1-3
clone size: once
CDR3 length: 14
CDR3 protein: CASSRPVSGNTIYF
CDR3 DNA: TGTGCCAGCAGTCGGCCAGTCTCTGGAAACACCATATATTTT

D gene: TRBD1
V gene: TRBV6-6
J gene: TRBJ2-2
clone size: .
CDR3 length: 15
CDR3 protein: CASSYSRQGAGELFF
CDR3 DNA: TGTGCCAGCAGTTACTCGCGGCAGGGGGCCGGGGAGCTGTTTTTT

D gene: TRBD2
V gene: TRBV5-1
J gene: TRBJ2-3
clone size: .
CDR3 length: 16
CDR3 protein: CASSLGLAGGRDTQYF
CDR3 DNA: TGCGCCAGCAGCTTAGGCCTAGCGGGTGGCCGAGATACGCAGTATTTT

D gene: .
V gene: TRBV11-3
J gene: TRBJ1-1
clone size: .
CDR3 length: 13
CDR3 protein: CASSLTQYGEAFF
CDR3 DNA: TGTGCCAGCAGCTTAACTCAGTATGGGGAAGCTTTCTTT

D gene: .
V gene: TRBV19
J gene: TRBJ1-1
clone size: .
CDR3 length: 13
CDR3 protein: CASRAFRDTEAFF
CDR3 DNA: TGTGCCAGTAGGGCCTTTCGAGACACTGAAGCTTTCTTT

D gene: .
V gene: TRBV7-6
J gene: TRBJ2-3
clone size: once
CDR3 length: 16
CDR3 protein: CASSLPRDFCTDTQYF
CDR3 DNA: TGTGCCAGCAGCTTACCACGGGACTTTTGCACAGATACGCAGTATTTT

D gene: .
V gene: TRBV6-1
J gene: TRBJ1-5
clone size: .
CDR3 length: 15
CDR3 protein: CASSELEGLRQPQHF
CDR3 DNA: TGTGCCAGCAGTGAATTGGAGGGGCTTCGTCAGCCCCAGCATTTT

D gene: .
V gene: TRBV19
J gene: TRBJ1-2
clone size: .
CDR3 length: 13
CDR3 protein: CASSAVFNYGYTF
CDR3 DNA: TGTGCCTCTTCGGCAGTATTTAACTATGGCTACACCTTC

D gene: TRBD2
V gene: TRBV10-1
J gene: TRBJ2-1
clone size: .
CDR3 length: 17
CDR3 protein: CASSGFGAGGSYNEQFF
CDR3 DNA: TGCGCCAGCAGTGGGTTCGGGGCGGGGGGCTCCTACAATGAGCAGTTCTTC

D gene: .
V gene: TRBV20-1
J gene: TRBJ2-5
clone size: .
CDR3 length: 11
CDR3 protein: CSARGRQRQNF
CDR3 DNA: TGCAGTGCTAGAGGCAGACAGCGACAGAACTTC

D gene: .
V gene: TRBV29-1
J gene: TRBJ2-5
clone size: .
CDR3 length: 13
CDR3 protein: CSVEGRFQETQYF
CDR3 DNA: TGCAGCGTTGAGGGGCGCTTTCAAGAGACCCAGTACTTC

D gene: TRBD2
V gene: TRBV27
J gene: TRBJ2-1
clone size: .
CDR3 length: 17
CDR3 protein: CASSSLLQAGAYNEQFF
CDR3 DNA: TGTGCCAGCAGTTCCCTCCTTCAAGCGGGAGCCTACAATGAGCAGTTCTTC

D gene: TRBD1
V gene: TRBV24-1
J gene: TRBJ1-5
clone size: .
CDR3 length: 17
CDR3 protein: CATSDTGTGYSNQPQHF
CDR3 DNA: TGTGCCACCAGTGACACCGGGACAGGGTATAGCAATCAGCCCCAGCATTTT

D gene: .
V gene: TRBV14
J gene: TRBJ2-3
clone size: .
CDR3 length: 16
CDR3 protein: CASSPPRILPPYTQYF
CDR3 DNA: TGTGCCAGCAGCCCCCCGCGGATCCTCCCCCCATATACGCAGTATTTT

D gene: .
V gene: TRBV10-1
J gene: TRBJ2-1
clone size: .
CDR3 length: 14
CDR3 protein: CASSAGSSYNEQFF
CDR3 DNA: TGCGCCAGCAGTGCGGGGAGCTCCTACAATGAGCAGTTCTTC

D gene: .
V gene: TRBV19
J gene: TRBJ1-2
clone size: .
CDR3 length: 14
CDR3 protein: CASRMFRQDYGYTF
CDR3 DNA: TGTGCCAGTAGAATGTTTCGACAGGACTATGGCTACACCTTC

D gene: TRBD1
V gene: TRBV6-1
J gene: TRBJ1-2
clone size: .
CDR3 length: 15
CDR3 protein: CASSDPLGTGGGYTF
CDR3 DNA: TGTGCCAGCAGTGACCCACTAGGGACAGGAGGCGGCTACACCTTC

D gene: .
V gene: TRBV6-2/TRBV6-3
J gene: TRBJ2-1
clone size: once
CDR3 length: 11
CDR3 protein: CASSYSYEQFF
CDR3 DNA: TGTGCCAGCAGCTACTCGTATGAGCAGTTCTTC

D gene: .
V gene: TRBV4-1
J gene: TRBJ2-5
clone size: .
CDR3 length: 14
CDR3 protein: CASSQPGQKETQYF
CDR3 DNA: TGCGCCAGCAGCCAACCAGGACAGAAAGAGACCCAGTACTTC

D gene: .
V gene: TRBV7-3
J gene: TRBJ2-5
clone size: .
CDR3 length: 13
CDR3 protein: CASSSMGSETQYF
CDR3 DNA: TGTGCCAGCAGCTCCATGGGGTCAGAGACCCAGTACTTC

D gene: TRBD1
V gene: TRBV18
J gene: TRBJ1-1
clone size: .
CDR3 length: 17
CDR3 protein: CASSPLLAQGAGTEAFF
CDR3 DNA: TGTGCCAGCTCACCACTATTAGCCCAGGGGGCCGGCACTGAAGCTTTCTTT